This T cell receptor beta chain was sequenced for a study of blood T cells in healthy people across ages (dated by TCRdb to the mid-2010s). Background for the entire study: In model experiments, template switching captured about one uniquely barcoded TCR beta cDNA molecule for every two T cells. Age-related changes in TCR beta repertoire diversity were measured in the study by deep sequencing normalized with unique cDNA molecular identifiers. For two donors (one aged 18 to 30 and one aged 80 or older), the study analyzed two additional independent replicas of 1 million unique cDNA reads from the same blood draw. The donors were divided into four age groups: young (average around 17 years), middle-aged (about 40), aged (under 70) and long-lived (about 79). To avoid experimental bias, donors of different ages were spread randomly across the sequencing lanes.

Libraries were constructed by 5' RACE. TCRdb lists the instrument as Illumina HiSeq 2500. A second PCR of 7 to 11 cycles was performed with a sample-barcoded 5' primer and a J-beta primer mix. Each TCR beta cDNA molecule received a unique molecular identifier from a template-switch 5' adaptor carrying 12 random nucleotides. Each sample yielded at least 2.5 million CDR3-containing paired-end reads. The Mint cDNA synthesis kit, primed by a TRBC-specific oligonucleotide, was used to synthesize first-strand cDNA from all RNA. All cDNA was treated with uracil-DNA glycosylase and then went through a first 18-cycle PCR with the universal primers M1SS and BC2_uni_R. Per the authors' processing: For normalization, 1 million high-quality reads were randomly selected from each sample, with every read carrying a distinct molecular identifier. Instead of being binned into consensus sequences, reads with shared molecular identifiers were discarded. MiTCR, set to a Q25 quality threshold and the strictest error-elimination algorithm, was used for CDR3 identification, clonotype clustering and error correction. A nonparametric unseen species model with Euler transformation was used to estimate a lower bound on total TCR beta diversity. TCRdb itself trimmed the public reads at Q25 with fastp, ran MiXCR and retained productive beta chains. Rows with a matching CDR3 protein are joined into one entry that keeps the most common DNA and genes. These V and J calls are TCRdb output, not the study's own analysis. In all, the sample holds hundreds of thousands of distinct CDR3 sequences, and 20% to 25% of those were seen once. Together, the top ten hold about 3.6% of the sample.

Trimmed from V: 8 bases; trimmed from J: 5 bases; junction bases lacking a gene match: 8. According to the germline V gene (reference sequence), CDR1 reads DFQATT and CDR2 reads SNEGSKA. The CDR3 has 14 amino acids, counting the end cysteine and phenylalanine. Only the CDR3 DNA is retained, 42 bases long and in frame from the first base. Donors were around 37 systemically healthy Caucasian individuals from Russia aged 6 to 90 years. Each donor gave roughly 9 milliliters of peripheral blood, drawn into EDTA-treated Vacutainer tubes. Ficoll-Paque density-gradient centrifugation was used to isolate PBMCs, with at least 7 million per sample. Trizol reagent was used to extract total RNA from PBMCs, with at least 5.5 micrograms per sample. For every donor, flow cytometry on a PBMC aliquot measured the percentage of naive CD45RAhigh/CD27high T cells. This clonotype was found a few times. Its specific antigen is unknown. No base-level quality is on record; no much larger clone is a single base apart.

The study at large found these results: Estimates of total diversity based on one million sequenced T cells were considered lower bounds and underestimates. Observed TCR beta diversity per million T cells fell roughly linearly with age, and a significant reduction was already apparent by age roughly 40. Compared with the aged group, the long-lived group had more naive CD4+ T cells, fewer expanded clones and increased TCR diversity, suggesting age selection. Observed TCR beta diversity correlated strongly with the percentage of naive T cells measured by flow cytometry. Because donor CMV infection status was unknown, age-related changes in expanded clonotypes were potentially confounded. Because profiling used bulk unsorted PBMCs, naive and antigen-experienced compartments could not be compared conclusively.

The chain couples TRBV20-1 to TRBJ1-6; 8 central nucleotides agree with TRBD1. Sequencing was carried out using blood. The receptor's source is a man between 65 and 85 years old in good health. Here is the DNA: TGCAGTCTAAAACAGGGGGGCGATAATTCACCCCTCCACTTT. The encoded protein is CSLKQGGDNSPLHF.